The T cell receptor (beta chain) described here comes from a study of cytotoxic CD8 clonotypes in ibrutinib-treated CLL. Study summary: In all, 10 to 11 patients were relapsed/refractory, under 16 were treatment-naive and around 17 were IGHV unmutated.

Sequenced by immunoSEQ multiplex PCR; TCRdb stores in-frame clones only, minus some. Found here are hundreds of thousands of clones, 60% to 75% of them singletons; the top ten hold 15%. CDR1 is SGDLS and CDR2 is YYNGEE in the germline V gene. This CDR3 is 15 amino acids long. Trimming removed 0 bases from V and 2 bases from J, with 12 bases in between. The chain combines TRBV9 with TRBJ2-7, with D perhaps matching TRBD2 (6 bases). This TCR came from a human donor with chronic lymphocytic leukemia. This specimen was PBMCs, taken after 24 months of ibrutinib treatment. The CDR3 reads CASSVEEGWAYEQYF. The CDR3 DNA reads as TGTGCCAGCAGCGTAGAGGAGGGTTGGGCCTACGAGCAGTACTTC.